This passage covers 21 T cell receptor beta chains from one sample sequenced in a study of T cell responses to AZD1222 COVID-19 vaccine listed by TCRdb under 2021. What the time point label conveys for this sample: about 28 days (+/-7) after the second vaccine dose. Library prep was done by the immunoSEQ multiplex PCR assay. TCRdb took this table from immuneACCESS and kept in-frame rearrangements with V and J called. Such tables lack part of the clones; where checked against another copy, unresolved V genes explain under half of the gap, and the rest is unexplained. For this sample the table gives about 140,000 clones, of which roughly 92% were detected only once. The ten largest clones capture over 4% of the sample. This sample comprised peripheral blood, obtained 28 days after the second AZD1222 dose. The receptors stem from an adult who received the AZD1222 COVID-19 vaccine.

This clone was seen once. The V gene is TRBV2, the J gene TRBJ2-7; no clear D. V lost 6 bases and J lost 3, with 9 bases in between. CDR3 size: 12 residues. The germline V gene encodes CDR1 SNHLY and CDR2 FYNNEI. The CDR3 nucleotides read TGTGCCAGCAGCTTAAACCACTACGAGCAGTACTTC. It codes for CASSLNHYEQYF.

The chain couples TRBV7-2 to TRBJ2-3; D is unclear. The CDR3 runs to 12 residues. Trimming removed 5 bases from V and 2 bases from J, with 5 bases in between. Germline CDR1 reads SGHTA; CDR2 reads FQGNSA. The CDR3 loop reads CASSAYTDTQYF. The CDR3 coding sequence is TGTGCCAGCAGCGCCTACACAGATACGCAGTATTTT.

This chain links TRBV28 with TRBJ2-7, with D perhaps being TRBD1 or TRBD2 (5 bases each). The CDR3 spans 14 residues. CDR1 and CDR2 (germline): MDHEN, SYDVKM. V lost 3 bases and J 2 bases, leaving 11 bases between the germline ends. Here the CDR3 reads CASSFLGRTYEQYF. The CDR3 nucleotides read TGTGCCAGCAGTTTCTTGGGACGGACCTACGAGCAGTACTTC.

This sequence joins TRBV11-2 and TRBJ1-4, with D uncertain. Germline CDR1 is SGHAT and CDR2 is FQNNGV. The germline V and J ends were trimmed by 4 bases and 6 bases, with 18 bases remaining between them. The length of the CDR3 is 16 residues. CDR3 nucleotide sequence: TGTGCCAGCAGCTCTAATCCCCGGGCACCCGATGAAAAACTGTTTTTT. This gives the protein CASSSNPRAPDEKLFF.

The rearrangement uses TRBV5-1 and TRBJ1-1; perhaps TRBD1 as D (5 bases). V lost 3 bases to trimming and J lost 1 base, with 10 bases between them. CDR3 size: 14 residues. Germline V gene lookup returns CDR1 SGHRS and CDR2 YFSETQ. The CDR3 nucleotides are TGCGCCAGCAGCTGGGACGGTGGGAACACTGAAGCTTTCTTT. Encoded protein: CASSWDGGNTEAFF.

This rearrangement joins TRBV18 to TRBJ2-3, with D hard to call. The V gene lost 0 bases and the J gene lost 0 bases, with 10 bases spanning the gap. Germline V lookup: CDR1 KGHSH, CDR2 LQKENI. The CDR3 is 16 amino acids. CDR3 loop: CASSPPVQLSTDTQYF. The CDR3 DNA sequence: TGTGCCAGCTCACCACCGGTCCAGCTTAGCACAGATACGCAGTATTTT.

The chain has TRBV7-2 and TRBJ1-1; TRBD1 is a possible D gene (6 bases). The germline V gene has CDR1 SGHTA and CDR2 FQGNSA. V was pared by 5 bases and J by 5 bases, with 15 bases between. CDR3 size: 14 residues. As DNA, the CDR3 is TGTGCCAGCAGCCAACCAGGGGTATGGACTGAAGCTTTCTTT. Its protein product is CASSQPGVWTEAFF.

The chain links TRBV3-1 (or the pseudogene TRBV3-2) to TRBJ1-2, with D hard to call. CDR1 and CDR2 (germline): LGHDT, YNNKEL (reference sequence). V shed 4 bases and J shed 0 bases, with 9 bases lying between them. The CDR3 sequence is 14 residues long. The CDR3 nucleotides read TGTGCCAGCAGCCCGCAAAGATCTAACTATGGCTACACCTTC. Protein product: CASSPQRSNYGYTF.

The CDR3, as DNA: TGTGCCAGCAGCTTGGGCAGGCGGGCGACGGAGACCCAGTACTTC. Translated, it gives CASSLGRRATETQYF. This sequence joins TRBV5-6 and TRBJ2-5; the D gene is possibly TRBD2 (5 bases). This CDR3 comprises 15 residues. Trimming cost V 0 bases and J 5 bases, with 14 bases left between them. Germline CDR1 is SGHDT and CDR2 is YYEEEE.

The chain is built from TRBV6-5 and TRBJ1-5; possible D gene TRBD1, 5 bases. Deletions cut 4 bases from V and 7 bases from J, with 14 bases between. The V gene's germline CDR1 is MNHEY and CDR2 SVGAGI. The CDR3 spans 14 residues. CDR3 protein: CASSLGTGGQPQHF. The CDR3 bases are TGTGCCAGCAGTTTGGGGACGGGTGGGCAGCCCCAGCATTTT.

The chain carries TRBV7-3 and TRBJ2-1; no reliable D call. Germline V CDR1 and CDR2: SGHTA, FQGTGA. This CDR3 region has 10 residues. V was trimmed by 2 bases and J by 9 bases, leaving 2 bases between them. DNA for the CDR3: TGTGCCAGCAGCTTACCTGAGCAGTTCTTC. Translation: CASSLPEQFF.

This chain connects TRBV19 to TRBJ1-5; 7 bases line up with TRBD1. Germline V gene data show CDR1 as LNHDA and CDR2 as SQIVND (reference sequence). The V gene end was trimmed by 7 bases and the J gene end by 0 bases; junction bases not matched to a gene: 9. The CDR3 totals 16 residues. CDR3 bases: TGTGCCAGTACCACCAGGGGGGGTTATAGCAATCAGCCCCAGCATTTT. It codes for CASTTRGGYSNQPQHF.

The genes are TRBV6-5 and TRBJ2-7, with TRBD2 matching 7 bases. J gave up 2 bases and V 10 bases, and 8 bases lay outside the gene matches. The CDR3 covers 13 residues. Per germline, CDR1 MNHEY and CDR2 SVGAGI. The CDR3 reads CAIPRGGTYEQYF. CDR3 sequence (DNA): TGTGCCATTCCTCGCGGGGGAACCTACGAGCAGTACTTC.

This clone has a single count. CDR3 DNA sequence: TGTGCCAGCAGCTTAATGTCCAGCGGGGGGGCTAGTACAGATACGCAGTATTTT. Translated: CASSLMSSGGASTDTQYF. The chain joins TRBV7-3 to TRBJ2-3, with TRBD2 identical over 10 bases. The germline V gene encodes CDR1 SGHTA and CDR2 FQGTGA. The CDR3 sequence is 18 residues long. V was pared by 1 base and J by 3 bases, with 10 bases of the junction left unmatched.

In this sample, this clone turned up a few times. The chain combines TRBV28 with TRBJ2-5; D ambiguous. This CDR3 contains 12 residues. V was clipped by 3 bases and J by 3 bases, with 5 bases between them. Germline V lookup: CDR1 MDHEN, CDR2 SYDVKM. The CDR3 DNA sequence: TGTGCCAGCAGTTTGTACAAAGAGACCCAGTACTTC. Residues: CASSLYKETQYF.

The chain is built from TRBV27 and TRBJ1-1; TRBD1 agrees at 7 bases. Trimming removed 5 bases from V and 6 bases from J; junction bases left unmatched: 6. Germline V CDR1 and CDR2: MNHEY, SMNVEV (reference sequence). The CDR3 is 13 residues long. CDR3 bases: TGTGCCAGCAGTCCGAGGGGGACAGCTGAAGCTTTCTTT. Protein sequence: CASSPRGTAEAFF.

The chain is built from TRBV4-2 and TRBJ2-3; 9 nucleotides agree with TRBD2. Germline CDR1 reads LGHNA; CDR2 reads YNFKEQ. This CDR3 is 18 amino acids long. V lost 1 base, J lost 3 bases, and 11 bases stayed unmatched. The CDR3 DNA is TGTGCCAGCAGCCAAGGCCTCGGGGGCGGGGGGGCAACAGATACGCAGTATTTT. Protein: CASSQGLGGGGATDTQYF.

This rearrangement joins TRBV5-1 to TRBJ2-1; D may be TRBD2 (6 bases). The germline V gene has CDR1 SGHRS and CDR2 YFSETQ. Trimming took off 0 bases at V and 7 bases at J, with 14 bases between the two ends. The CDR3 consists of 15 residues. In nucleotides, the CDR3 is TGCGCCAGCAGCTTGGTCGACGGGGGAAGGAATGAGCAGTTCTTC. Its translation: CASSLVDGGRNEQFF.

Here the CDR3 reads CASSSDSLYGYTF. The CDR3 nucleotides are TGTGCCAGCAGCTCCGACAGCCTCTATGGCTACACCTTC. The V gene is TRBV9, the J gene TRBJ1-2; TRBD1 might be the D (5 bases). The germline V gene encodes CDR1 SGDLS and CDR2 YYNGEE. The CDR3 has 13 residues. V gave up 4 bases and J gave up 4 bases, with 11 bases separating them.

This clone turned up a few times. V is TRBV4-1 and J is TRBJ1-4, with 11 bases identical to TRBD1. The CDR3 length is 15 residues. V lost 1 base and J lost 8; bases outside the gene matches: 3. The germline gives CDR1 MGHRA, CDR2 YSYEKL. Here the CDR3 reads CASSQGTGGKEKLFF. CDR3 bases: TGCGCCAGCAGCCAAGGGACAGGGGGCAAGGAAAAACTGTTTTTT.

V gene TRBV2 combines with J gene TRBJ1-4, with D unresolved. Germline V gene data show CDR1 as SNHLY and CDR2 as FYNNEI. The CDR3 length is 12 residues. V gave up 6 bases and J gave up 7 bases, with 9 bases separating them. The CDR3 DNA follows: TGTGCCAGCAGGACTGAGAGTGAAAAACTGTTTTTT. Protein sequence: CASRTESEKLFF.